These 30 T cell receptor beta chains came from one sample sequenced in a study of patients and donors after allogeneic stem cell transplantation. TCRdb reanalysed the RT-PCR reads using MiXCR and keeps one entry per CDR3 protein. The sample comprises around 150,000 distinct CDR3 sequences, around 30% of which are singletons, and approximately 3.5% rests with the top ten. The sequencing sample was made of blood, either unsorted or a sorted T cell fraction (not recorded which). The receptor set was obtained from a human donor who was either an allogeneic HSCT recipient or a stem cell or donor lymphocyte infusion donor (not recorded which). It is not recorded whose cells these are; they may come from a transplant donor.

V gene TRBV12-3 or TRBV12-4 combines with J gene TRBJ2-1; 7 nucleotides align to TRBD2. The length of the CDR3 is 15 residues. The trim removed 5 bases at V and 5 bases at J, leaving 9 bases unmatched. CDR3 sequence (DNA): TGTGCCAGCAGTCTCATAGCGGGCCCCAACAATGAGCAGTTCTTC. The encoded protein is CASSLIAGPNNEQFF.

This clonotype was seen only a few times. The gene calls are TRBV7-9 and TRBJ2-5; 9 bases map to TRBD2. There are 18 residues in the CDR3. The V and J ends lost 5 bases and 5 bases, in that order; junction bases with no gene match: 18. Germline CDR1 and CDR2: SEHNR and FQNEAQ (reference sequence). The CDR3 is CASSGTSSYTGGFETQYF. For the CDR3, the DNA is TGTGCCAGCAGCGGGACTAGCTCCTACACCGGGGGGTTCGAGACCCAGTACTTC.

This CDR3 reads CASSGLAGGPRAGELFF. CDR3 nucleotides: TGTGCCAGCAGCGGCTTAGCGGGAGGGCCAAGGGCCGGGGAGCTGTTTTTT. The chain employs TRBV7-2 and TRBJ2-2; 11 bases match TRBD2. CDR3 size: 17 residues. Germline CDR1 and CDR2: SGHTA and FQGNSA. With 5 bases clipped from V and 6 bases from J, the junction kept 11 bases outside the gene matches.

V is TRBV7-9 and J is TRBJ1-4, with D possibly matching TRBD1 (6 bases). This CDR3 has 18 amino acids. From germline, CDR1 is SEHNR and CDR2 FQNEAQ (reference sequence). Trimming stripped 5 bases from V and 0 bases from J, with 19 bases between. The CDR3 region is CASSDGQPLCSTNEKLFF. Here the CDR3 DNA reads TGTGCCAGCAGCGATGGACAGCCGCTTTGCTCAACTAATGAAAAACTGTTTTTT.

This sequence joins TRBV6-5 and TRBJ1-4; D unresolved. The ends were cut back, 0 bases at V and 6 bases at J, with 11 bases in the middle. Germline CDR1 reads MNHEY; CDR2 reads SVGAGI. The CDR3 contains 15 residues. This chain's CDR3 is CASSYSSPYDEKLFF. In nucleotides, the CDR3 is TGTGCCAGCAGTTACTCGAGTCCGTACGATGAAAAACTGTTTTTT.

The J gene is TRBJ1-2, the V gene TRBV30; D gene unclear. This CDR3 contains 16 residues. Trimming stripped 4 bases from V and 4 bases from J, with 22 bases between. Germline assignment: CDR1 GTSNPN and CDR2 SVGIG (reference sequence). This CDR3 is CAWTKPQYLSAYGYTF. As DNA, the CDR3 is TGTGCCTGGACCAAACCCCAGTACTTGTCAGCCTATGGCTACACCTTC.

The chain couples TRBV4-2 to TRBJ2-1; TRBD2 aligns across 11 bases. Unmatched junction bases numbered 4, after V lost 2 bases and J lost 1 base. The CDR3 has 17 amino acids. Per germline, CDR1 LGHNA and CDR2 YNFKEQ. CDR3 residues: CASSQPSGRTSYNEQFF. The CDR3 DNA sequence: TGTGCCAGCAGCCAACCTAGCGGGAGGACGTCCTACAATGAGCAGTTCTTC.

The chain recombines TRBV5-1 with TRBJ1-4; D is ambiguous. V was trimmed by 5 bases and J by 2 bases, leaving 16 bases between them. CDR3 size: 16 residues. Germline lookup yields CDR1 SGHRS and CDR2 YFSETQ. CDR3 sequence (DNA): TGCGCCAGCAGGGCGCTACCATCGGGGACTAATGAAAAACTGTTTTTT. Translation gives CASRALPSGTNEKLFF.

The gene calls are TRBV7-2 and TRBJ2-5; 7 bases agree with TRBD2. J lost 4 bases, V lost 5 bases, and 4 bases had no gene match. Germline V gene data show CDR1 as SGHTA and CDR2 as FQGNSA. The CDR3 covers 13 residues. This chain's CDR3 is CASSASGGETQYF. The CDR3 DNA reads as TGTGCCAGCAGCGCTTCGGGGGGAGAGACCCAGTACTTC.

This clonotype is a singleton in its sample. The V gene is TRBV19, the J gene TRBJ2-2; the match to TRBD2 covers 14 bases. Per the germline V gene, CDR1 is LNHDA and CDR2 is SQIVND (reference sequence). The CDR3 consists of 17 residues. Losses at the gene ends were 5 bases for V and 4 bases for J; bases not matched to a gene: 6. The CDR3 sequence: CASSLGLAGGSTGELFF. The CDR3 bases are TGTGCCAGTAGTCTCGGACTAGCGGGAGGTAGCACCGGGGAGCTGTTTTTT.

This clonotype was observed many times. The gene calls are TRBV6-5 and TRBJ1-6, with TRBD1 identical over 8 bases. CDR1 and CDR2 (germline): MNHEY, SVGAGI. The CDR3 is 15 residues long. With V trimmed by 4 bases and J by 9 bases, 8 bases remained unmatched. CDR3 nucleotides: TGTGCCAGCAGTTCGGGCGACAGGGGCGTTTCACCCCTCCACTTT. Translation gives CASSSGDRGVSPLHF.

There are a few counts of this clonotype. The CDR3 DNA follows: TGTGCCAGCAGTTTCGGACTAGCGGGCACAGATACGCAGTATTTT. This codes for CASSFGLAGTDTQYF. The chain recombines TRBV6-6 with TRBJ2-3, with 10 nucleotides matching TRBD2. CDR1 and CDR2 (germline): MNHNY, SVGAGI (reference sequence). The length of the CDR3 is 15 residues. The V gene end was trimmed by 4 bases and the J gene end by 1 base; junction bases not matched to a gene: 2.

This clonotype was picked up a small number of times. J is TRBJ2-3 and V is TRBV5-1; D perhaps matches TRBD1 (5 bases). Germline CDR1 is SGHRS and CDR2 is YFSETQ. The V end lost 2 bases, the J end lost 4 bases, and 11 bases lay between the germline ends. The CDR3 is 14 residues long. CDR3 protein: CASSFHPTADTQYF. The CDR3 region has the DNA TGCGCCAGCAGCTTTCACCCGACAGCAGATACGCAGTATTTT.

DNA for the CDR3: TGTGCCAGCAGCGAAGCAAGAAATGAAAAACTGTTTTTT. Translated: CASSEARNEKLFF. V usage is TRBV7-9 and J usage is TRBJ1-4; D remains ambiguous. There are 13 residues in the CDR3. Germline V gene lookup returns CDR1 SEHNR and CDR2 FQNEAQ (reference sequence). Trimming took off 5 bases at V and 5 bases at J, with 9 bases between the two ends.

The chain joins TRBV4-2 to TRBJ2-5, with 7 bases matching TRBD2. The CDR3 runs 18 residues. Trimming took 2 bases from V and 4 from J; bases not matched to a gene: 16. Looked up from germline, CDR1 is LGHNA and CDR2 is YNFKEQ. The CDR3 region has the DNA TGTGCCAGCAGCCAAAGGCAGGCTGCATGGCGGGAGATAGAGACCCAGTACTTC. Its protein product is CASSQRQAAWREIETQYF.

V and J are TRBV7-2 and TRBJ2-7; D is possibly TRBD2 (5 bases). The CDR3 is made up of 14 amino acids. V was pared by 7 bases and J by 3 bases, with 16 bases between. Germline CDR1 reads SGHTA; CDR2 reads FQGNSA. CDR3 in DNA: TGTGCCAGCACCCTTTCGAGGGATTTCTACGAGCAGTACTTC. Translation gives CASTLSRDFYEQYF.

Here the CDR3 DNA reads TGTGCCAGCAGTTACTCGTTCGCAGGGACGCCCGAAGGGAGTGGCTACACCTTC. Residues: CASSYSFAGTPEGSGYTF. The chain recombines TRBV6-5 with TRBJ1-2, with a weak D call TRBD1 (5 bases). Germline assignment: CDR1 MNHEY and CDR2 SVGAGI. This CDR3 comprises 18 residues. V lost 0 bases and J 7 bases, leaving 24 bases between the germline ends.

This chain links TRBV20-1 with TRBJ1-2, with 9 bases matching TRBD1. The V and J ends lost 4 bases and 8 bases, in that order; junction bases with no gene match: 23. The length of the CDR3 is 18 residues. Germline CDR1 and CDR2: DFQATT and SNEGSKA (reference sequence). The CDR3 is CSANQGQGVKAQAGGYTF. CDR3 nucleotide sequence: TGCAGTGCTAACCAGGGACAGGGAGTAAAAGCACAGGCAGGAGGCTACACCTTC.

The V and J genes are TRBV12-3 or TRBV12-4 and TRBJ2-1; TRBD1 matches 9 bases. After removal of 2 bases from V and 5 bases from J, the junction contained 4 bases not matched to a gene. The length of the CDR3 is 15 residues. In nucleotides, the CDR3 is TGTGCCAGCAGTTTAAGTGGACAGGGGAACAATGAGCAGTTCTTC. It yields the protein CASSLSGQGNNEQFF.

The table lists this clonotype with a few counts. The V gene is TRBV20-1, the J gene TRBJ1-1, with 7 positions matching TRBD1. The V gene end was trimmed by 2 bases and the J gene end by 3 bases; junction bases not matched to a gene: 3. The CDR3 contains 13 residues. Per germline, CDR1 DFQATT and CDR2 SNEGSKA (reference sequence). Here the CDR3 reads CSARRQGDTEAFF. CDR3 nucleotides: TGCAGTGCTAGAAGACAGGGCGACACTGAAGCTTTCTTT.

This chain connects TRBV4-3 to TRBJ2-7; TRBD2 matches 7 bases. This CDR3 comprises 15 residues. V trimming: 1 base; J trimming: 3 bases; junction bases outside the gene matches: 6. Germline CDR1 and CDR2: LGHNA and YSLEER. The DNA of the CDR3 is TGCGCCAGCAGCCAAGGACTAGCTCTCGACTACGAGCAGTACTTC. Encoded protein: CASSQGLALDYEQYF.

The J gene is TRBJ2-7, the V gene TRBV6-6; possible D gene TRBD1, 5 bases. Germline CDR1 and CDR2: MNHNY and SVGAGI (reference sequence). The CDR3 loop spans 17 amino acids. V was clipped by 2 bases and J by 0 bases, with 17 bases between them. For the CDR3, the DNA is TGTGCCAGCAGTTACCTTAAGACAGCTTCATACTCCTACGAGCAGTACTTC. As protein: CASSYLKTASYSYEQYF.

This clonotype was found many times. The chain joins TRBV12-3 or TRBV12-4 to TRBJ1-4; 9 positions agree with TRBD1. The length of the CDR3 is 14 residues. V gave up 2 bases and J gave up 8 bases; unmatched junction bases: 3. The CDR3 reads CASSLRQGGEKLFF. Here the CDR3 DNA reads TGTGCCAGCAGTTTAAGACAGGGGGGGGAAAAACTGTTTTTT.

This clonotype was picked up one time. Written as DNA, the CDR3 is TGTGCCAGCAGTTACTACGTGGGTAACGGCTACACCTTC. This gives the protein CASSYYVGNGYTF. The gene calls are TRBV6-2 or TRBV6-3 and TRBJ1-2; D unresolved. V was shortened by 1 base and J by 8 bases, with 11 bases between the two germline ends. The CDR3 loop spans 13 amino acids. Germline V CDR1 and CDR2: MNHEY, SVGEGT.

The chain links TRBV11-3 to TRBJ2-2; D is unclear. The CDR3 is 15 amino acids. Germline V gives CDR1 SGHNT, CDR2 YENEEA. The V end was cut by 0 bases, the J end by 0 bases, with 5 bases between. The CDR3 region has the DNA TGTGCCAGCAGCTTAGAGCCTACGAACACCGGGGAGCTGTTTTTT. It codes for CASSLEPTNTGELFF. Complete variable domain (other parts from reference TRBV11-3 and TRBJ2-2): EAGVVQSPRYKIIEKKQPVAFWCNPISGHNTLYWYLQNLGQGPELLIRYENEEAVDDSQLPKDRFSAERLKGVDSTLKIQPAELGDSAVYLCASSLEPTNTGELFFGEGSRLTVL.

The V call is TRBV28, the J call TRBJ2-3; TRBD2 might be the D (6 bases). V was pared by 7 bases and J by 9 bases, with 17 bases between. The CDR3 loop spans 13 amino acids. Germline CDR1 reads MDHEN; CDR2 reads SYDVKM. CDR3: CASMYRDWKTQYF. In DNA, the CDR3 is TGTGCCAGCATGTACCGGGACTGGAAAACGCAGTATTTT.

J is TRBJ2-7 and V is TRBV27; the D gene is possibly TRBD2 (5 bases). The CDR3 consists of 17 residues. Germline CDR1 reads MNHEY; CDR2 reads SMNVEV (reference sequence). V lost 1 base, J lost 4 bases, and 20 bases lay in between. The CDR3 region is CASSLYLTGFRFYEQYF. DNA of the CDR3: TGTGCCAGCAGTTTATATCTCACGGGGTTCAGATTTTACGAGCAGTACTTC.

This chain links TRBV12-3 or TRBV12-4 with TRBJ1-2; no firm D call. The CDR3 is 13 amino acids. Trimming left V 1 base short and J 7 bases short, with 10 bases between. CDR3: CASSLGGGAGYTF. For the CDR3, the DNA is TGTGCCAGCAGTTTAGGGGGTGGCGCTGGCTACACCTTC.

The chain carries TRBV12-3 or TRBV12-4 and TRBJ1-1; D is uncertain. The CDR3 contains 12 residues. Trimming shortened V by 3 bases and J by 11 bases, and 13 bases separated the two germline ends. CDR3 coding DNA: TGTGCCAGCAGTTTCGGTCCCACCGGGGCTTTCTTT. Its translation is CASSFGPTGAFF.

The chain links TRBV20-1 to TRBJ2-7, with D possibly called TRBD1 or TRBD2 (5 bases each). Germline CDR1 and CDR2: DFQATT and SNEGSKA (reference sequence). This CDR3 is built from 14 residues. V was trimmed by 6 bases and J by 3 bases, leaving 18 bases between them. DNA for the CDR3: TGCAGTGCAGAAGCAAGAGTGGGGGTCTACGAGCAGTACTTC. It encodes CSAEARVGVYEQYF.